These 23 T cell receptor beta chains were sequenced from one sample in a study of shared clonotypes between healthy human individuals. Some clones are missing from TCRdb's copy, which holds only in-frame ones; the method was immunoSEQ multiplex PCR. The table lists 2.3 million or so clones, 85% to 95% of them singletons, with 0.39% in the top ten. Material: naive CD4+ T cells from PBMCs. Described subset: CD45RA+ positively selected. The origin of the receptors is a man aged 18-30 years in good health. Some clones in this sample may be carry-over from other donors' samples.

The rearrangement links TRBV7-9 to TRBJ1-2, with 7 nucleotides matching TRBD1. The CDR3 has 13 residues. V was clipped by 5 bases and J by 6 bases; unmatched bases: 6. CDR1 and CDR2 from the germline V gene are SEHNR and FQNEAQ (reference sequence). The CDR3: CASSQDRLDGYTF. Here the CDR3 DNA reads TGTGCCAGCAGCCAGGACAGGCTAGATGGCTACACCTTC.

This chain uses TRBV30 with TRBJ2-5; D is unclear. This CDR3 is built from 13 residues. CDR1 is GTSNPN, CDR2 SVGIG, per germline (reference sequence). Trimming took 2 bases from V and 2 from J, leaving 9 bases between them. DNA of the CDR3: TGTGCCTGGAGTTCCGTCGGGCAAGAGACCCAGTACTTC. Translating gives CAWSSVGQETQYF.

The V and J genes are TRBV7-3 and TRBJ2-5; perhaps TRBD2 as D (6 bases). Germline-derived CDR1 and CDR2 are SGHTA and FQGTGA. V lost 6 bases and J 5 bases, leaving 16 bases between the germline ends. This CDR3 has 14 amino acids. The CDR3 spells CASSFGLSWETQYF. DNA for the CDR3: TGTGCCAGCAGTTTTGGACTATCTTGGGAGACCCAGTACTTC.

The V and J genes are TRBV2 and TRBJ1-5; D ambiguous. V was clipped by 8 bases and J by 2 bases, with 7 bases between them. Germline-derived CDR1 and CDR2 are SNHLY and FYNNEI. The CDR3 extends over 12 amino acids. The CDR3 DNA reads as TGTGCCAGCGCCCTGGGCAATCAGCCCCAGCATTTT. Amino acids: CASALGNQPQHF.

This clone is a singleton in its sample. J is TRBJ2-4 and V is TRBV19; D gene unclear. The CDR3 is made up of 15 amino acids. Trimming left V 1 base short and J 8 bases short, with 15 bases between. Germline V gene sequence: CDR1 LNHDA, CDR2 SQIVND (reference sequence). CDR3 coding DNA: TGTGCCAGTAGTATAGTGTCCGCCGGGCTGGACATTCAGTACTTC. Protein: CASSIVSAGLDIQYF. The variable domain in full, with the rest retrieved from reference TRBV19 and TRBJ2-4, is DGGITQSPKYLFRKEGQNVTLSCEQNLNHDAMYWYRQDPGQGLRLIYYSQIVNDFQKGDIAEGYSVSREKKESFPLTVTSAQKNPTAFYLCASSIVSAGLDIQYFGAGTRLSVL.

This clone was picked up one time. This chain uses TRBV5-1 with TRBJ2-7, with 7 positions matching TRBD1. The CDR3 spans 15 residues. CDR1 and CDR2 from the germline V gene are SGHRS and YFSETQ. V trimming: 5 bases; J trimming: 3 bases; junction bases outside the gene matches: 11. The DNA for the CDR3 is TGCGCCAGCAGACCACAGGGGATGCCAAGCTACGAGCAGTACTTC. It specifies CASRPQGMPSYEQYF.

The rearrangement links TRBV6-1 to TRBJ1-5; D not resolved. This CDR3 region has 15 residues. Germline CDR1 is MNHNS and CDR2 is SASEGT. V gave up 8 bases and J gave up 2 bases, with 16 bases separating them. As DNA, the CDR3 is TGTGCCAGCCGACCCCCGGTCGGACGCAATCAGCCCCAGCATTTT. Residues: CASRPPVGRNQPQHF.

The CDR3 sequence: CASSSTGSLRGGGTEAFF. CDR3 DNA: TGTGCCAGCAGTTCCACAGGAAGCTTGCGGGGAGGTGGCACTGAAGCTTTCTTT. This chain connects TRBV28 to TRBJ1-1; D might be TRBD1 (5 bases). The CDR3 is made up of 18 amino acids. Germline V gene lookup returns CDR1 MDHEN and CDR2 SYDVKM. V was trimmed by 4 bases and J by 4 bases, leaving 25 bases between them.

The V and J genes are TRBV7-2 and TRBJ2-2, with unresolved D. V gave up 1 base and J gave up 7 bases, with 16 bases separating them. Germline values: CDR1 SGHTA, CDR2 FQGNSA. CDR3 length: 16 amino acids. CDR3 amino acids: CASSLEYIVVGGELFF. CDR3 DNA sequence: TGTGCCAGCAGCTTAGAGTATATAGTTGTTGGCGGGGAGCTGTTTTTT. Full variable domain (outside the CDR3, taken from reference TRBV7-2 and TRBJ2-2): GAGVSQSPSNKVTEKGKDVELRCDPISGHTALYWYRQSLGQGLEFLIYFQGNSAPDKSGLPSDRFSAERTGGSVSTLTIQRTQQEDSAVYLCASSLEYIVVGGELFFGEGSRLTVL.

The V gene is TRBV29-1, the J gene TRBJ2-7; 10 bases align to TRBD2. This CDR3 region has 17 residues. The V and J ends lost 6 bases and 0 bases, in that order; junction bases with no gene match: 14. Germline V lookup: CDR1 SQVTM, CDR2 ANQGSEA. CDR3 DNA: TGCAGCGTCGCCCGAATTGGGACTAGCGTGAGCTCCTACGAGCAGTACTTC. As protein: CSVARIGTSVSSYEQYF.

Comment on this clone: Other DNA sequences of this sample code for an identical CDR3. The chain uses TRBV28 and TRBJ2-2; D remains ambiguous. The V end was cut by 6 bases, the J end by 0 bases, with 2 bases between. The CDR3 is made up of 12 amino acids. Germline CDR1 and CDR2: MDHEN and SYDVKM. In DNA form, the CDR3 reads TGTGCCAGCAGCCCGAACACCGGGGAGCTGTTTTTT. It translates to CASSPNTGELFF.

This chain connects TRBV6-5 to TRBJ2-3; 7 positions agree with TRBD2. There are 14 residues in the CDR3. V gave up 6 bases and J gave up 0 bases; unmatched junction bases: 3. Germline values: CDR1 MNHEY, CDR2 SVGAGI. The CDR3 coding sequence is TGTGCCAGCAGGGGGAGGGGTAGCACAGATACGCAGTATTTT. It yields the protein CASRGRGSTDTQYF.

The rearrangement links TRBV5-4 to TRBJ2-4; TRBD2 might be the D (7 bases). V dropped 4 bases and J dropped 4 bases, with 21 bases sitting between them. This CDR3 comprises 17 residues. In germline, CDR1 is SGHNT, CDR2 YYREEE (reference sequence). In DNA form, the CDR3 reads TGTGCCAGCAGCCCGCTGCGGGGGAATCAGGGGAAAAACATTCAGTACTTC. It yields the protein CASSPLRGNQGKNIQYF.

The gene calls are TRBV2 and TRBJ2-7; no definite D call. This CDR3 has 11 amino acids. V lost 6 bases to trimming and J lost 7 bases, with 10 bases between them. The germline gives CDR1 SNHLY, CDR2 FYNNEI. CDR3 amino acids: CASRSSGEQYF. The CDR3 DNA reads as TGTGCCAGCAGATCTTCCGGGGAGCAGTACTTC.

The V and J genes are TRBV6-6 and TRBJ1-5, with D maybe TRBD1 (5 bases). Trimming removed 6 bases at V and 1 base at J, with 10 bases between. Germline V lookup: CDR1 MNHNY, CDR2 SVGAGI (reference sequence). The CDR3 sequence is 14 residues long. The DNA of the CDR3 is TGTGCCAGCAGGAACCGGGACAGCAATCAGCCCCAGCATTTT. Its protein product is CASRNRDSNQPQHF.

The chain combines TRBV25-1 with TRBJ1-2, with 8 positions matching TRBD1. This CDR3 region has 16 residues. V shed 5 bases and J 2 bases; nucleotides not matched to a gene: 10. Germline assignment: CDR1 MGHDK and CDR2 SYGVNS. CDR3 region: CASSLGTGGGNYGYTF. CDR3 bases: TGTGCCAGCAGTCTCGGGACAGGAGGAGGAAACTATGGCTACACCTTC.

On this clone itself: Other DNA sequences in the sample encode the same CDR3. V and J are TRBV20-1 and TRBJ1-3; D gene uncertain. This CDR3 is 11 amino acids long. V shed 0 bases and J shed 7 bases, with 4 bases lying between them. CDR1 and CDR2 from the germline V gene are DFQATT and SNEGSKA (reference sequence). In DNA form, the CDR3 reads TGCAGTGCTAGAGATGGCAACACCATATATTTT. Protein: CSARDGNTIYF.

V gene TRBV4-2 combines with J gene TRBJ2-1, with TRBD2 matching 11 bases. The CDR3 consists of 17 residues. The ends lost 4 bases at V and 7 bases at J; junction bases unmatched: 12. CDR1 is LGHNA and CDR2 is YNFKEQ in the germline V gene. The CDR3 loop is CASSLLLLAGDGNEQFF. CDR3 DNA: TGTGCCAGCAGCCTCCTATTACTAGCGGGAGATGGGAATGAGCAGTTCTTC.

As regards this clone: The same CDR3 also results from other DNA sequences found in this sample. J is TRBJ2-5 and V is TRBV7-2; D possibly matches TRBD1 or TRBD2 (5 bases each). The CDR3 extends over 13 amino acids. Germline values: CDR1 SGHTA, CDR2 FQGNSA. Trimming shortened V by 4 bases and J by 5 bases, and 11 bases separated the two germline ends. The CDR3 loop reads CASSSGLRETQYF. DNA of the CDR3: TGTGCCAGCAGCTCGGGGCTGCGGGAGACCCAGTACTTC. The complete variable domain, with remaining parts taken from reference TRBV7-2 and TRBJ2-5, reads GAGVSQSPSNKVTEKGKDVELRCDPISGHTALYWYRQSLGQGLEFLIYFQGNSAPDKSGLPSDRFSAERTGGSVSTLTIQRTQQEDSAVYLCASSSGLRETQYFGPGTRLLVL.

The chain has TRBV11-2 and TRBJ1-2; 8 nucleotides match TRBD1. V dropped 4 bases and J dropped 1; count of bases not matched to a gene: 8. CDR1 is SGHAT, CDR2 FQNNGV, per germline. The CDR3 contains 16 residues. The CDR3 DNA follows: TGTGCCAGCAGCTCCCCAGGACAGGGACTTAACTATGGCTACACCTTC. Residues: CASSSPGQGLNYGYTF.

The rearrangement joins TRBV4-2 to TRBJ2-7; 7 nucleotides line up with TRBD2. The germline gives CDR1 LGHNA, CDR2 YNFKEQ. V lost 1 base, J lost 4 bases, and 19 bases stayed unmatched. The CDR3 has 19 residues. The CDR3 spells CASSQALSGRSLILYEQYF. CDR3 bases: TGTGCCAGCAGCCAAGCCCTTAGCGGGCGGAGTCTCATTTTATACGAGCAGTACTTC.

This clone has just a few counts. CDR3 in amino acids: CASSEARPDRQGYTF. DNA for the CDR3: TGTGCCAGCAGTGAAGCGCGTCCCGACAGGCAAGGCTACACCTTC. This chain connects TRBV6-1 to TRBJ1-2; D might be TRBD1 (6 bases). CDR3 length: 15 amino acids. V was shortened by 0 bases and J by 8 bases, with 16 bases between the two germline ends. Looked up from germline, CDR1 is MNHNS and CDR2 is SASEGT.

The chain's CDR3 is CASSLGTAGNYGYTF. The CDR3, as DNA: TGTGCCAGCAGTTTAGGGACAGCCGGTAACTATGGCTACACCTTC. V and J are TRBV27 and TRBJ1-2, with TRBD1 matching over 7 bases. V lost 2 bases to trimming and J lost 1 base; unmatched junction nucleotides: 4. This CDR3 contains 15 residues. Per germline, CDR1 MNHEY and CDR2 SMNVEV (reference sequence).